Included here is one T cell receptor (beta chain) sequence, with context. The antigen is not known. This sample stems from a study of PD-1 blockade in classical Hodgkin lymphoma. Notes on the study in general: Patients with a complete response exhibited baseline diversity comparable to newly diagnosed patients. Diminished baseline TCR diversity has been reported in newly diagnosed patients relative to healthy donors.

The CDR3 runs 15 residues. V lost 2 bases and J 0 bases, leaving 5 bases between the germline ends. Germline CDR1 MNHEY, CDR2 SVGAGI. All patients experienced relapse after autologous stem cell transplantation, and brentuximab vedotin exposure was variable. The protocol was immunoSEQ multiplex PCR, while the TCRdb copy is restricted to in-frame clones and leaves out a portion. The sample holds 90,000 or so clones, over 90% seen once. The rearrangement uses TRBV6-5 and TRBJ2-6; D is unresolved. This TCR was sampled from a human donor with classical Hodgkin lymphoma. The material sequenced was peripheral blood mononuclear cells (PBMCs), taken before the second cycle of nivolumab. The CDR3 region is CASSYPASGANVLTF. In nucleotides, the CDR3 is TGTGCCAGCAGTTACCCCGCCTCTGGGGCCAACGTCCTGACTTTC.